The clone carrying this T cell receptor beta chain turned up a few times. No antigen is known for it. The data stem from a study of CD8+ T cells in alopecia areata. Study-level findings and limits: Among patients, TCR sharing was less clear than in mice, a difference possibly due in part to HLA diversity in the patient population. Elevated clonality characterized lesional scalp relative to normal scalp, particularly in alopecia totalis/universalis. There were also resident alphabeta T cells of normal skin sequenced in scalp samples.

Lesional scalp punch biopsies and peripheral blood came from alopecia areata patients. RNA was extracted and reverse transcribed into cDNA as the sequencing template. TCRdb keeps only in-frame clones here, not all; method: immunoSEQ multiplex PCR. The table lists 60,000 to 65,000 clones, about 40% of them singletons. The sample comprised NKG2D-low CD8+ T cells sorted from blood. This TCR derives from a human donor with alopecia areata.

CDR3 sequence reads: CASSRGNTEAFF. The CDR3 coding sequence is TGTGCCAGCAGCCGCGGGAACACTGAAGCTTTCTTT. The chain uses TRBV7-9 and TRBJ1-1, with D unresolved. Per the germline V gene, CDR1 is SEHNR and CDR2 is FQNEAQ (reference sequence). V lost 5 bases to trimming and J lost 1 base, with 5 bases between them. This CDR3 has 12 residues.